The 29 T cell receptor beta chains presented below share a single source sample, sequenced in a study of cytomegalovirus exposure and HLA in healthy donors. The PCR used 60 Vbeta and 13 Jbeta primers. Using immunoSEQ multiplex PCR, the repertoire was profiled, and TCRdb retains in-frame clones only, with some absent. Listed are 100,000 to 150,000 clones; roughly 1% falls within the top ten. The sequencing sample was made of PBMCs. The receptors derive from a man younger than 35 in good health and CMV-seronegative.

The chain employs TRBV6-6 and TRBJ1-1; 8 positions agree with TRBD1. CDR3 length: 13 amino acids. The germline V gene has CDR1 MNHNY and CDR2 SVGAGI (reference sequence). The V and J ends lost 2 bases and 8 bases, in that order; junction bases with no gene match: 4. In nucleotides, the CDR3 is TGTGCCAGCAGTTACCCGGGACAGGTAGAAGCTTTCTTT. Its translation: CASSYPGQVEAFF.

This chain joins TRBV4-2 and TRBJ1-5, with TRBD1 identical over 7 bases. The trim removed 8 bases at V and 0 bases at J, leaving 7 bases unmatched. Germline V gene data show CDR1 as LGHNA and CDR2 as YNFKEQ. This CDR3 has 15 residues. The CDR3 loop reads CASAGTAHSNQPQHF. For the CDR3, the DNA is TGTGCCAGCGCCGGGACAGCACATAGCAATCAGCCCCAGCATTTT.

This rearrangement joins TRBV2 to TRBJ1-5; D uncertain. This CDR3 is 14 amino acids long. Germline V gene sequence: CDR1 SNHLY, CDR2 FYNNEI. Trimming cost V 11 bases and J 5 bases, with 19 bases left between them. CDR3 residues: CAVSLSGRDQPQHF. The CDR3 DNA reads as TGTGCCGTATCTCTTAGCGGGCGGGATCAGCCCCAGCATTTT.

The J gene is TRBJ2-1, the V gene TRBV5-1, with a possible D match to TRBD1 (6 bases). This CDR3 has 14 amino acids. Germline V gives CDR1 SGHRS, CDR2 YFSETQ. V was clipped by 0 bases and J by 9 bases, with 13 bases between them. The CDR3 nucleotides read TGCGCCAGCAGCTTGGGAGCAGGGGTTGGTGAGCAGTTCTTC. Amino acid sequence: CASSLGAGVGEQFF.

The gene calls are TRBV7-9 and TRBJ1-1; 8 nucleotides align to TRBD1. The junction had 2 bases not matched to a gene; V was cut back by 2 bases and J by 3 bases. This CDR3 is built from 14 residues. The germline V gene encodes CDR1 SEHNR and CDR2 FQNEAQ (reference sequence). The CDR3 loop reads CASSLPTGDTEAFF. CDR3 in DNA: TGTGCCAGCAGCTTACCGACAGGGGACACTGAAGCTTTCTTT. Full variable domain (rest looked up from reference TRBV7-9 and TRBJ1-1): DTGVSQNPRHKITKRGQNVTFRCDPISEHNRLYWYRQTLGQGPEFLTYFQNEAQLEKSRLLSDRFSAERPKGSFSTLEIQRTEQGDSAMYLCASSLPTGDTEAFFGQGTRLTVV.

This chain uses TRBV5-1 with TRBJ2-2, with 8 bases fitting TRBD2. CDR1 and CDR2 from the germline V gene are SGHRS and YFSETQ. V lost 4 bases and J lost 6; bases outside the gene matches: 14. CDR3 size: 17 residues. The CDR3 coding sequence is TGCGCCAGCAGCGCCCGAGGAAGCGGGAGATTTGCCGGGGAGCTGTTTTTT. It specifies CASSARGSGRFAGELFF.

The chain uses TRBV19 and TRBJ2-7; TRBD1 matches 10 bases. V lost 8 bases to trimming and J lost 2 bases; unmatched junction nucleotides: 6. The CDR3 spans 14 residues. Germline V gene data show CDR1 as LNHDA and CDR2 as SQIVND (reference sequence). The CDR3 protein is CASRGTGVPYEQYF. CDR3 sequence (DNA): TGTGCCAGTCGAGGGACAGGGGTACCCTACGAGCAGTACTTC.

V usage is TRBV10-1 and J usage is TRBJ2-1, with 14 bases that match TRBD2. Germline V gives CDR1 WNHNN, CDR2 SYGVQD (reference sequence). V shed 6 bases, J shed 12 bases, and the junction held 4 bases outside the gene matches. The CDR3 extends over 13 amino acids. The CDR3 spells CASRETSGRAQFF. CDR3 sequence (DNA): TGCGCCAGCAGGGAGACTAGCGGGAGGGCGCAGTTCTTC.

The rearrangement uses TRBV28 and TRBJ1-5, with TRBD1 matching over 8 bases. The CDR3 is 20 residues long. The germline V gene encodes CDR1 MDHEN and CDR2 SYDVKM. With V trimmed by 4 bases and J by 1 base, 18 bases remained unmatched. The CDR3 protein is CASSSPPRQGTARSNQPQHF. The CDR3 DNA follows: TGTGCCAGCAGTTCGCCCCCAAGACAGGGGACCGCTCGCAGCAATCAGCCCCAGCATTTT.

The CDR3 coding sequence is TGTGCCAGCAGCTTTTTCGGTGGCGAGCAGTACTTC. Amino acid sequence: CASSFFGGEQYF. The chain combines TRBV7-6 with TRBJ2-7, with D hard to call. The CDR3 is made up of 12 amino acids. Between the trimmed V and J ends, which lost 3 bases and 6 bases, there was a span of 9 bases. Germline V gene data show CDR1 as SGHVS and CDR2 as FNYEAQ.

J is TRBJ2-5 and V is TRBV15; maybe TRBD1 (5 bases). Looked up from germline, CDR1 is LNHNV and CDR2 is YYDKDF (reference sequence). V was trimmed by 0 bases and J by 0 bases, leaving 17 bases between them. This CDR3 has 18 amino acids. CDR3 bases: TGTGCCACCAGCAGAGAGGCCCGGACATCCCGAAACCAAGAGACCCAGTACTTC. Amino acids: CATSREARTSRNQETQYF. Supplemented by reference TRBV15 and TRBJ2-5, the full variable domain reads DAMVIQNPRYQVTQFGKPVTLSCSQTLNHNVMYWYQQKSSQAPKLLFHYYDKDFNNEADTPDNFQSRRPNTSFCFLDIRSPGLGDTAMYLCATSREARTSRNQETQYFGPGTRLLVL.

The chain couples TRBV10-1 to TRBJ1-2; D unresolved. Trimming pared 8 bases from V and 4 bases from J, leaving 11 bases between. CDR3 length: 12 residues. Germline V gene lookup returns CDR1 WNHNN and CDR2 SYGVQD (reference sequence). For the CDR3, the DNA is TGCGCCAGCTCTAGCCTTTCCTATGGCTACACCTTC. Translation gives CASSSLSYGYTF.

The CDR3 loop is CASSPPNTDSPIYGYTF. The CDR3 DNA is TGTGCCAGCTCACCACCCAATACAGACAGCCCCATCTATGGCTACACCTTC. The chain uses TRBV18 and TRBJ1-2, with D perhaps TRBD1 (5 bases). V was shortened by 0 bases and J by 4 bases, with 18 bases between the two germline ends. This CDR3 contains 17 residues. Germline V CDR1 and CDR2: KGHSH, LQKENI. Full variable domain (remainder filled in from reference TRBV18 and TRBJ1-2): NAGVMQNPRHLVRRRGQEARLRCSPMKGHSHVYWYRQLPEEGLKFMVYLQKENIIDESGMPKERFSAEFPKEGPSILRIQQVVRGDSAAYFCASSPPNTDSPIYGYTFGSGTRLTVV.

This chain connects TRBV28 to TRBJ2-5, with a possible D match to TRBD1 (5 bases). Gene TRBJ2-7 matches the end of the DNA better, so the J call may be wrong. The germline V gene has CDR1 MDHEN and CDR2 SYDVKM. CDR3 size: 13 residues. The CDR3 DNA sequence: TGTGCCAGCAGTAAAATCGCAGGGAACGAGCAGTACTTC. Translation: CASSKIAGNEQYF.

The V and J genes are TRBV19 and TRBJ1-1; D is undetermined. The CDR3 covers 15 residues. Trimming pared 3 bases from V and 1 base from J, leaving 12 bases between. Germline CDR1 LNHDA, CDR2 SQIVND (reference sequence). The CDR3 sequence: CASSIRLQTNTEAFF. Written as DNA, the CDR3 is TGTGCCAGTAGTATTCGGTTACAGACGAACACTGAAGCTTTCTTT.

This rearrangement joins TRBV6-1 to TRBJ2-7, with D perhaps matching TRBD2 (6 bases). The CDR3 length is 13 residues. Germline CDR1 is MNHNS and CDR2 is SASEGT. V was cut by 6 bases and J by 3 bases, with 12 bases left in between. The CDR3 sequence: CASRGLRGYEQYF. In DNA, the CDR3 is TGTGCCAGCAGGGGACTGAGGGGCTACGAGCAGTACTTC.

V is TRBV5-4 and J is TRBJ2-1; no clear D. CDR3 size: 15 residues. Germline V gives CDR1 SGHNT, CDR2 YYREEE (reference sequence). V was cut by 0 bases and J by 5 bases, with 12 bases left in between. The DNA of the CDR3 is TGTGCCAGCAGCTTGGCTAAAGACTTCAACAATGAGCAGTTCTTC. The encoded protein is CASSLAKDFNNEQFF.

For this clone: A junction boundary mismatches the germline segment, possibly from a read error. Other DNA sequences in this specimen translate into the identical CDR3. The chain links TRBV5-1 to TRBJ2-6; a weak D match, TRBD1 (6 bases). The CDR3 length is 18 residues. Germline loops: CDR1 SGHRS, CDR2 YFSETQ. CDR3 nucleotide sequence: TGTGCCAGCAGCTTGGTGTCGGGACAAGTCTCTGGGGCCAACGTCCTGACTTTC. It translates to CASSLVSGQVSGANVLTF.

The J gene is TRBJ2-7, the V gene TRBV6-1; TRBD1 agrees at 8 bases. The CDR3 has 13 amino acids. Trimming cost V 6 bases and J 2 bases; bases outside gene matches: 3. Germline V gene data show CDR1 as MNHNS and CDR2 as SASEGT. CDR3 nucleotides: TGTGCCAGCAGGCGGACAGGGACCTACGAGCAGTACTTC. This encodes CASRRTGTYEQYF.

The genes are TRBV19 and TRBJ2-5, with TRBD1 matching 9 bases. CDR3 length equals 17 residues. V was clipped by 5 bases and J by 2 bases; unmatched bases: 12. CDR1 is LNHDA and CDR2 is SQIVND in the germline V gene (reference sequence). The CDR3 bases are TGTGCCAGTAGTTCCGGGACAGGGAACCCCTATCAAGAGACCCAGTACTTC. Translating gives CASSSGTGNPYQETQYF.

Concerning this clone: Germline is not matched at one junction end, which may reflect a read error. The chain employs TRBV5-1 and TRBJ1-2; 7 bases line up with TRBD1. Germline V gene lookup returns CDR1 SGHRS and CDR2 YFSETQ. The CDR3 is 13 amino acids. This CDR3 is CASSLDRASGYNF. CDR3 in DNA: TGCGCCAGCAGCCTTGACAGGGCATCTGGCTACAACTTC.

This sequence joins TRBV9 and TRBJ2-2; 10 bases are a match to TRBD1. Germline trimming cut 0 bases from V and 5 bases from J; bases unmatched to any gene: 1. The length of the CDR3 is 15 residues. Germline CDR1 reads SGDLS; CDR2 reads YYNGEE. CDR3 region: CASSVVGQGTGELFF. In DNA form, the CDR3 reads TGTGCCAGCAGCGTAGTGGGACAGGGGACCGGGGAGCTGTTTTTT.

V and J are TRBV19 and TRBJ1-5; D may be TRBD1 (6 bases). Trimming took off 3 bases at V and 2 bases at J, with 17 bases between the two ends. The CDR3 extends over 17 amino acids. CDR1 LNHDA and CDR2 SQIVND come from the germline V gene (reference sequence). CDR3 bases: TGTGCCAGTAGTATGTTGTTGCAGGGGTTGGGCAATCAGCCCCAGCATTTT. As protein: CASSMLLQGLGNQPQHF.

This rearrangement joins TRBV6-1 to TRBJ2-5; 7 nucleotides line up with TRBD1. The CDR3 consists of 13 residues. V was pared by 6 bases and J by 2 bases, with 3 bases of the junction left unmatched. Germline CDR1 is MNHNS and CDR2 is SASEGT. The CDR3: CASRKTGQETQYF. The CDR3 nucleotides read TGTGCCAGCAGGAAGACAGGGCAAGAGACCCAGTACTTC.

The V call is TRBV6-4, the J call TRBJ2-1; the D gene is possibly TRBD1 (6 bases). The germline V gene has CDR1 MRHNA and CDR2 SNTAGT. With 9 bases removed from V and 7 bases from J, the gap between germline ends came to 22 bases. The CDR3 spans 15 residues. The CDR3 is CASRRQATPENEQFF. For the CDR3, the DNA is TGTGCCAGTAGAAGACAGGCCACCCCGGAGAATGAGCAGTTCTTC.

This chain joins TRBV20-1 and TRBJ2-5; D not certain. This CDR3 comprises 11 residues. Germline V gene data show CDR1 as DFQATT and CDR2 as SNEGSKA (reference sequence). Trimming took 6 bases from V and 5 from J, leaving 10 bases between them. The CDR3 sequence is CSARREETQYF. The CDR3 bases are TGCAGTGCCCGTAGAGAGGAGACCCAGTACTTC.

The rearrangement uses TRBV7-8 and TRBJ2-7; 10 positions match TRBD1. This CDR3 region has 14 residues. Germline trimming cut 7 bases from V and 2 bases from J; bases unmatched to any gene: 5. Germline V lookup: CDR1 SGHVS, CDR2 FQNEAQ. The CDR3 sequence is CASKRGQGTYEQYF. The CDR3 DNA reads TGTGCCAGCAAAAGGGGACAGGGGACCTACGAGCAGTACTTC.

The chain links TRBV5-4 to TRBJ2-7; 7 bases are a match to TRBD1. The J segment lost 0 bases and the V segment lost 0 bases, leaving 3 bases of the junction unmatched. Germline lookup yields CDR1 SGHNT and CDR2 YYREEE (reference sequence). The CDR3 spans 15 residues. CDR3 nucleotides: TGTGCCAGCAGCTTGGGACAGGGTGACTCCTACGAGCAGTACTTC. This encodes CASSLGQGDSYEQYF.

The DNA for the CDR3 is TGTGCCAGCAGCCGGACTAGCGGGGTAACGGACATTCAGTACTTC. As protein: CASSRTSGVTDIQYF. The genes are TRBV7-9 and TRBJ2-4; TRBD2 matches 12 bases. The CDR3 has 15 residues. Germline loops: CDR1 SEHNR, CDR2 FQNEAQ (reference sequence). With V trimmed by 5 bases and J by 8 bases, 7 bases remained unmatched. Variable domain in full (rest from reference TRBV7-9 and TRBJ2-4): DTGVSQNPRHKITKRGQNVTFRCDPISEHNRLYWYRQTLGQGPEFLTYFQNEAQLEKSRLLSDRFSAERPKGSFSTLEIQRTEQGDSAMYLCASSRTSGVTDIQYFGAGTRLSVL.